One sample yielded the 10 T cell receptor beta chains listed below, sequenced in a study of cytomegalovirus exposure and HLA in healthy donors. The primer mix had 60 Vbeta and 13 Jbeta primers. The data were produced by immunoSEQ multiplex PCR, yet TCRdb's version contains in-frame clones alone and is incomplete. The top ten clones hold 1% of a sample with roughly 160,000 clones, about 82% of them seen once. Sequencing was performed on PBMCs. The source is a woman between 45 and 65 years old in good health and CMV-seropositive.

The V call is TRBV19, the J call TRBJ1-1; D might be TRBD1 (6 bases). The V end was cut by 1 base, the J end by 1 base, with 10 bases between. Germline V gene data show CDR1 as LNHDA and CDR2 as SQIVND (reference sequence). The CDR3 is made up of 15 amino acids. CDR3 sequence reads: CASSIVQGRNTEAFF. DNA for the CDR3: TGTGCCAGTAGTATAGTACAGGGAAGGAACACTGAAGCTTTCTTT.

The rearrangement links TRBV7-9 to TRBJ2-7, with 10 positions matching TRBD2. CDR3 length: 15 amino acids. Germline CDR1 is SEHNR and CDR2 is FQNEAQ (reference sequence). Germline trimming cut 4 bases from V and 0 bases from J; bases unmatched to any gene: 3. CDR3 coding DNA: TGTGCCAGCAGCTCCTTAGCGGGAGGCTCCTACGAGCAGTACTTC. Its translation: CASSSLAGGSYEQYF.

This clone was recorded a few times. The rearrangement joins TRBV6-9 to TRBJ2-1, with 7 bases aligning to TRBD2. CDR1 MNHGY and CDR2 SVAAGI come from the germline V gene. Losses at the gene ends were 7 bases for V and 7 bases for J; bases not matched to a gene: 10. The CDR3 runs 14 residues. The CDR3 protein is CASTQYRRGNEQFF. The CDR3 DNA is TGTGCCAGCACTCAATACCGGCGGGGGAATGAGCAGTTCTTC.

This chain uses TRBV2 with TRBJ2-4; maybe TRBD2 (5 bases). Trimming pared 6 bases from V and 0 bases from J, leaving 12 bases between. From germline, CDR1 is SNHLY and CDR2 FYNNEI. The CDR3 has 15 amino acids. CDR3 nucleotide sequence: TGTGCCAGCAGGCATGAGGGTGGAGCCAAAAACATTCAGTACTTC. As protein: CASRHEGGAKNIQYF.

This clone was seen only once. The chain recombines TRBV30 with TRBJ2-5; possible D gene TRBD2, 6 bases. The CDR3 is made up of 11 amino acids. CDR1 is GTSNPN, CDR2 SVGIG, per germline (reference sequence). V lost 4 bases, J lost 5 bases, and 8 bases lay in between. The CDR3 region is CAWTGGETQYF. The CDR3 DNA is TGTGCCTGGACTGGGGGGGAGACCCAGTACTTC.

The chain recombines TRBV2 with TRBJ1-2, with D tentatively TRBD1 (5 bases). V lost 6 bases to trimming and J lost 4 bases, with 27 bases between them. The CDR3 is 18 amino acids. Germline CDR1 reads SNHLY; CDR2 reads FYNNEI. CDR3 amino acids: CASRVRQLLSGRGYGYTF. DNA for the CDR3: TGTGCCAGCAGGGTTAGACAGCTACTCTCCGGGCGTGGCTATGGCTACACCTTC. The full variable domain, its missing parts supplied by reference TRBV2 and TRBJ1-2, is EPEVTQTPSHQVTQMGQEVILRCVPISNHLYFYWYRQILGQKVEFLVSFYNNEISEKSEIFDDQFSVERPDGSNFTLKIRSTKLEDSAMYFCASRVRQLLSGRGYGYTFGSGTRLTVV.

The V call is TRBV7-6, the J call TRBJ2-1; 7 positions match TRBD2. V dropped 2 bases and J dropped 8; count of bases not matched to a gene: 3. The germline CDR1 and CDR2 sequences are SGHVS and FNYEAQ. The CDR3 spans 13 residues. The CDR3 DNA follows: TGTGCCAGCAGCTTAAGGGAGGGTGATGAGCAGTTCTTC. Protein: CASSLREGDEQFF.

This clone was recorded a few times. The chain carries TRBV28 and TRBJ2-1; tentative D call: TRBD2 (6 bases). Germline V gene sequence: CDR1 MDHEN, CDR2 SYDVKM. Trimming removed 8 bases from V and 5 bases from J, with 16 bases in between. The CDR3 sequence is 14 residues long. CDR3 DNA: TGTGCCAGCTGTACTAACGGGAGAAACAATGAGCAGTTCTTC. Amino acid sequence: CASCTNGRNNEQFF.

This clone has just a few counts. The chain joins TRBV2 to TRBJ2-7; TRBD1 matches 11 bases. CDR1 and CDR2 from the germline V gene are SNHLY and FYNNEI. The CDR3 is 15 amino acids. Losses at the gene ends were 8 bases for V and 3 bases for J; bases not matched to a gene: 9. CDR3 DNA: TGTGCCAGCCGACCTCCCGGGACAGGGGGCTACGAGCAGTACTTC. This encodes CASRPPGTGGYEQYF.

This clone was recorded once. The J gene is TRBJ1-1, the V gene TRBV6-6, with TRBD1 matching 8 bases. Germline loops: CDR1 MNHNY, CDR2 SVGAGI (reference sequence). V was pared by 6 bases and J by 0 bases, with 6 bases of the junction left unmatched. This CDR3 has 15 amino acids. CDR3 protein: CASRPTGAVNTEAFF. In DNA, the CDR3 is TGTGCCAGCAGACCGACAGGGGCGGTGAACACTGAAGCTTTCTTT.